The rows below give T cell receptor beta chains drawn from one sample of a study of OX40 agonist ivuxolimab in advanced cancers. Libraries were prepared by immunoSEQ multiplex PCR; TCRdb keeps only in-frame clonotypes and omits some of them. The table shows about 71,000 clones, with 94% occurring only once. Sample: CD4+ or CD8+ T cells sorted from blood, taken in a trial of the OX40 agonist ivuxolimab. Receptor source: an adult with an advanced solid tumor such as melanoma, head and neck, liver or kidney cancer. Each CDR3 is given with its conserved first and last residue. D genes are given only for firm matches. The size of a clone is reported for some rows only, either as once, few or many, or as a class for expanded clones.

CASSQIMTGFNGYTF TGTGCCAGCAGCCAAATAATGACAGGGTTTAATGGCTACACCTTC TRBV5-5 TRBD1 TRBJ1-2 -
CASSYTDRAGANVLTF TGTGCCAGCAGTTACACGGACAGGGCTGGGGCCAACGTCCTGACTTTC TRBV6-6 TRBD1 TRBJ2-6 -
CASRSGDSTDTQYF TGCGCCAGCCGGTCAGGGGATAGCACAGATACGCAGTATTTT TRBV5-1 - TRBJ2-3 -
CASSQEEGSVVNEQYF TGCGCCAGCAGCCAAGAGGAAGGATCGGTGGTCAACGAGCAGTACTTC TRBV4-3 - TRBJ2-7 -
CASSQVGSQETQYF TGCGCCAGCAGCCAAGTCGGCAGCCAAGAGACCCAGTACTTC TRBV4-3 - TRBJ2-5 -
CASSTRTANYGYTF TGTGCCAGCAGTACCCGGACAGCTAACTATGGCTACACCTTC TRBV25-1 - TRBJ1-2 -
CASSNQGANQPQHF TGTGCCAGCAGTAACCAGGGGGCAAATCAGCCCCAGCATTTT TRBV6-7 TRBD1 TRBJ1-5 -
CASSYWDRDNYGYTF TGTGCCAGCAGCTATTGGGACAGGGATAACTATGGCTACACCTTC TRBV4-2 TRBD1 TRBJ1-2 -
CASSGSGQGSDEQYF TGTGCCAGCAGCGGATCGGGACAGGGGAGCGACGAGCAGTACTTC TRBV9 TRBD1 TRBJ2-7 -
CASNPARGSTYGYTF TGTGCCAGCAACCCCGCCCGAGGGTCCACCTATGGCTACACCTTC TRBV2 - TRBJ1-2 -
CASSHPDRAGTEAFF TGCGCCAGCAGCCACCCGGACAGGGCGGGCACTGAAGCTTTCTTT TRBV4-1 TRBD1 TRBJ1-1 few
CASSLGRQGPDTQYF TGCGCCAGCAGCCTAGGACGACAGGGACCAGATACGCAGTATTTT TRBV4-3 TRBD1 TRBJ2-3 -
CASSALPNTIYF TGTGCCAGCAGCGCCTTACCAAACACCATATATTTT TRBV9 - TRBJ1-3 -
CASSLANSGDSNTGELFF TGTGCCAGCAGCTTAGCGAATTCGGGAGACTCGAACACCGGGGAGCTGTTTTTT TRBV7-8 - TRBJ2-2 -
CASSVPHTRTSGSDDTQYF TGTGCCAGCAGCGTGCCCCATACGAGGACTAGCGGGAGTGACGATACGCAGTATTTT TRBV9 TRBD2 TRBJ2-3 -
CASSLIDVNEQFF TGTGCCAGCAGCTTAATAGACGTGAATGAGCAGTTCTTC TRBV11-3 - TRBJ2-1 -
CASSPGAGSYEQYF TGCGCCAGCAGCCCGGGGGCCGGCTCCTACGAGCAGTACTTC TRBV5-1 - TRBJ2-7 -
CASSGGSDRGLNTGELFF TGTGCCAGCAGCGGTGGGTCGGACAGGGGCCTGAACACCGGGGAGCTGTTTTTT TRBV9 TRBD1 TRBJ2-2 once
CASGLVTRGPYEQYF TGTGCTAGTGGTTTGGTGACTAGGGGGCCCTACGAGCAGTACTTC TRBV12-5 - TRBJ2-7 -